One and the same sample provided the 15 T cell receptor beta chains below, sequenced in a study of cytomegalovirus exposure and HLA in healthy donors. Primers included in the PCR were 60 Vbeta and 13 Jbeta primers. Data came from immunoSEQ multiplex PCR; TCRdb stores just in-frame clones and leaves some out. The table lists roughly 150,000 clones, roughly 85% of them singletons. Sample: PBMCs. The origin of the receptors is a man aged 25-45 years in good health and CMV-seropositive.

This clone was detected once. The J gene is TRBJ2-1, the V gene TRBV6-5; a weak D match, TRBD2 (5 bases). The CDR3 contains 15 residues. Trimming pared 0 bases from V and 1 base from J, leaving 7 bases between. The germline gives CDR1 MNHEY, CDR2 SVGAGI. CDR3 amino acids: CASSYSERSYNEQFF. CDR3 nucleotides: TGTGCCAGCAGTTACTCGGAGCGGTCCTACAATGAGCAGTTCTTC.

This chain joins TRBV5-4 and TRBJ2-7, with 10 positions matching TRBD1. V trimming: 1 base; J trimming: 3 bases; junction bases outside the gene matches: 7. Germline CDR1 is SGHNT and CDR2 is YYREEE (reference sequence). CDR3 length: 16 residues. In DNA, the CDR3 is TGTGCCAGCAGCTTGTGGGAGACAGGGGGCGGCTACGAGCAGTACTTC. It translates to CASSLWETGGGYEQYF. Complete variable domain (other parts from reference TRBV5-4 and TRBJ2-7): ETGVTQSPTHLIKTRGQQVTLRCSSQSGHNTVSWYQQALGQGPQFIFQYYREEENGRGNFPPRFSGLQFPNYSSELNVNALELDDSALYLCASSLWETGGGYEQYFGPGTRLTVT.

This clone was observed a single time. This chain joins TRBV9 and TRBJ1-2; 7 bases agree with TRBD1. This CDR3 is 13 amino acids long. Germline CDR1 is SGDLS and CDR2 is YYNGEE. After removal of 5 bases from V and 2 bases from J, the junction contained 3 bases not matched to a gene. The CDR3 DNA is TGTGCCAGCAGTCAACAGGGGAACTATGGCTACACCTTC. Encoded protein: CASSQQGNYGYTF.

The chain uses TRBV5-6 and TRBJ1-1; D is ambiguous. Germline V gene sequence: CDR1 SGHDT, CDR2 YYEEEE. The germline V and J ends were trimmed by 3 bases and 7 bases, with 7 bases remaining between them. The CDR3 has 11 amino acids. CDR3 residues: CASSYGVEAFF. Written as DNA, the CDR3 is TGTGCCAGCAGCTATGGAGTTGAAGCTTTCTTT.

V and J are TRBV28 and TRBJ2-6; 8 bases fit TRBD1. Germline V gene lookup returns CDR1 MDHEN and CDR2 SYDVKM. CDR3 size: 15 residues. The V segment lost 6 bases and the J segment 2 bases; nucleotides outside the gene matches: 3. For the CDR3, the DNA is TGTGCCAGCAGAGAACAGGGGGCTGGGGCCAACGTCCTGACTTTC. This gives the protein CASREQGAGANVLTF.

This sequence joins TRBV5-6 and TRBJ1-3; D is possibly TRBD1 (5 bases). This CDR3 comprises 14 residues. The V end was cut by 5 bases, the J end by 0 bases, with 9 bases between. Germline CDR1 is SGHDT and CDR2 is YYEEEE. CDR3 DNA sequence: TGTGCCAGCAGTAAGGGGAACTCTGGAAACACCATATATTTT. This sequence encodes CASSKGNSGNTIYF.

The rearrangement links TRBV7-2 to TRBJ2-1, with 7 bases fitting TRBD2. J was trimmed by 7 bases and V by 0 bases; bases with no gene match: 6. This CDR3 region has 15 residues. CDR1 SGHTA and CDR2 FQGNSA come from the germline V gene. CDR3 DNA: TGTGCCAGCAGCTTAGCCATCGGGAGGTTAAATGAGCAGTTCTTC. Amino acids: CASSLAIGRLNEQFF.

In DNA form, the CDR3 reads TGTGCCAGCAGCCGGGACACGGGACACTATGGCTACACCTTC. This encodes CASSRDTGHYGYTF. This chain joins TRBV27 and TRBJ1-2, with a tentative D call TRBD1 (6 bases). The CDR3 spans 14 residues. V was cut by 6 bases and J by 3 bases, with 14 bases left in between. CDR1 and CDR2 (germline): MNHEY, SMNVEV (reference sequence).

The rearrangement uses TRBV5-1 and TRBJ2-5; 8 positions agree with TRBD1. V shed 3 bases and J 4 bases; nucleotides not matched to a gene: 5. The germline V gene encodes CDR1 SGHRS and CDR2 YFSETQ. This CDR3 spans 14 amino acids. CDR3 in amino acids: CASSSQGVGETQYF. Written as DNA, the CDR3 is TGCGCCAGCAGCTCACAGGGGGTTGGAGAGACCCAGTACTTC. Full variable domain (outside the CDR3, taken from reference TRBV5-1 and TRBJ2-5): KAGVTQTPRYLIKTRGQQVTLSCSPISGHRSVSWYQQTPGQGLQFLFEYFSETQRNKGNFPGRFSGRQFSNSRSEMNVSTLELGDSALYLCASSSQGVGETQYFGPGTRLLVL.

The count of this clone is one. The J gene is TRBJ2-5, the V gene TRBV29-1, with 7 bases fitting TRBD1. The length of the CDR3 is 13 residues. J gave up 7 bases and V 6 bases, and 11 bases lay outside the gene matches. Germline lookup yields CDR1 SQVTM and CDR2 ANQGSEA. The DNA of the CDR3 is TGCAGCGTCGACTACAGGGGCTCGCGGACCCAGTACTTC. Translated: CSVDYRGSRTQYF. Looking up the rest from reference TRBV29-1 and TRBJ2-5 gives the full variable domain: SAVISQKPSRDICQRGTSLTIQCQVDSQVTMMFWYRQQPGQSLTLIATANQGSEATYESGFVIDKFPISRPNLTFSTLTVSNMSPEDSSIYLCSVDYRGSRTQYFGPGTRLLVL.

This clone has just one count. The gene calls are TRBV2 and TRBJ2-2; a possible D gene is TRBD2 (5 bases). Germline V CDR1 and CDR2: SNHLY, FYNNEI. The CDR3 spans 15 residues. Trimming took off 8 bases at V and 0 bases at J, with 13 bases between the two ends. This CDR3 reads CASLRGDPNTGELFF. CDR3 bases: TGTGCCAGCCTCCGGGGAGATCCGAACACCGGGGAGCTGTTTTTT.

V and J are TRBV5-4 and TRBJ2-3, with D unclear. Germline loops: CDR1 SGHNT, CDR2 YYREEE (reference sequence). V shed 5 bases and J shed 2 bases, with 9 bases lying between them. The CDR3 runs 13 residues. The CDR3 DNA is TGTGCCAGCAGATCATCATCCACAGATACGCAGTATTTT. Protein sequence: CASRSSSTDTQYF.

J is TRBJ2-7 and V is TRBV10-3, with a tentative D call TRBD1 (5 bases). With 0 bases removed from V and 2 bases from J, the gap between germline ends came to 8 bases. Germline V CDR1 and CDR2: ENHRY, SYGVKD. The CDR3 length is 14 residues. This CDR3 is CAISESPTAYEQYV. The CDR3 region has the DNA TGTGCCATCAGTGAGTCGCCGACAGCCTACGAGCAGTACGTC.

The chain combines TRBV19 with TRBJ1-2; D might be TRBD1 (5 bases). The V and J ends lost 3 bases and 5 bases respectively, with 16 bases between them. Germline-derived CDR1 and CDR2 are LNHDA and SQIVND (reference sequence). This CDR3 region has 15 residues. CDR3 DNA sequence: TGTGCCAGTAGTATGGTCACAAGGGGAAGTTATGGCTACACCTTC. It encodes CASSMVTRGSYGYTF.

This chain uses TRBV6-5 with TRBJ2-3, with TRBD2 matching 7 bases. V shed 7 bases and J 2 bases; nucleotides not matched to a gene: 6. There are 14 residues in the CDR3. The germline V gene encodes CDR1 MNHEY and CDR2 SVGAGI. The chain's CDR3 is CASTSSGSTDTQYF. As DNA, the CDR3 is TGTGCCAGCACCTCTAGCGGATCCACAGATACGCAGTATTTT.